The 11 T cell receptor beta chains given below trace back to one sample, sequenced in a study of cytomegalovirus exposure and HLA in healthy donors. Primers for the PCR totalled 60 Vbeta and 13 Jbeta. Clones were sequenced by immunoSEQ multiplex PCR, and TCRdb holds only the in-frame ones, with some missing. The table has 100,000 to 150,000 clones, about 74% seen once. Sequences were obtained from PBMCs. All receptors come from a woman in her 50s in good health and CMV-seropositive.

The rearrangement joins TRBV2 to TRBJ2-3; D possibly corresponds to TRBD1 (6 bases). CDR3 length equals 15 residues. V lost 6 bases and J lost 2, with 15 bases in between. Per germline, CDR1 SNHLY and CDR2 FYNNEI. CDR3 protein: CASRATGQYTDTQYF. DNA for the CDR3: TGTGCCAGCAGGGCTACTGGACAGTACACAGATACGCAGTATTTT.

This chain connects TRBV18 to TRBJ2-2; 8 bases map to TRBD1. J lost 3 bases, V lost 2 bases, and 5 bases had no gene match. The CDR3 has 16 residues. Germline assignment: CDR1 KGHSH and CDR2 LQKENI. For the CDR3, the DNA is TGTGCCAGCTCACCAACTTTACAGGGGGACACCGGGGAGCTGTTTTTT. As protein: CASSPTLQGDTGELFF.

CDR3 loop: CASSLGQGGEKLFF. CDR3 in DNA: TGCGCCAGCAGCTTGGGACAGGGGGGCGAAAAACTGTTTTTT. The chain recombines TRBV5-1 with TRBJ1-4, with 9 nucleotides matching TRBD1. The ends lost 0 bases at V and 8 bases at J; junction bases unmatched: 2. Germline CDR1 and CDR2: SGHRS and YFSETQ. The CDR3 is 14 amino acids.

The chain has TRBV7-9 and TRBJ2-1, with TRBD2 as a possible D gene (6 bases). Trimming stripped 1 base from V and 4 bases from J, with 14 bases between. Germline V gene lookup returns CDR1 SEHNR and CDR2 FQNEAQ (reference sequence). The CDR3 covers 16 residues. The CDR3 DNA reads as TGTGCCAGCAGCTTAGGCCCGGGGGTGAGTTACAATGAGCAGTTCTTC. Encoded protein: CASSLGPGVSYNEQFF.

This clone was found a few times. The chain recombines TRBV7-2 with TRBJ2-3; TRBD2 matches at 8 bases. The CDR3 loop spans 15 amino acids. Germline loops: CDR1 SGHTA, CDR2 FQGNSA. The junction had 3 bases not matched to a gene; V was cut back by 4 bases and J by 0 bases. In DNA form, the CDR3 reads TGTGCCAGCAGCTCCGCGGGGGGTAGCACAGATACGCAGTATTTT. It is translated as CASSSAGGSTDTQYF.

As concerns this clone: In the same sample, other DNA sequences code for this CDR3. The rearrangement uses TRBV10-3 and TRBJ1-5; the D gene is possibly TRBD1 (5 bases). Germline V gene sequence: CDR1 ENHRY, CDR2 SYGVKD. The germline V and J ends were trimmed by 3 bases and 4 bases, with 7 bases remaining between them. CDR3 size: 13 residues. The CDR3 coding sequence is TGTGCCATCAGTGATCAGGGAAATCAGCCCCAGCATTTT. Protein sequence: CAISDQGNQPQHF.

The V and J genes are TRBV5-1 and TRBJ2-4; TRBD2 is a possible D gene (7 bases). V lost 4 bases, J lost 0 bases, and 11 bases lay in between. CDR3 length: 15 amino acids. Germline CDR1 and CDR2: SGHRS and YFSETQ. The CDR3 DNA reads TGCGCCAGCAGCGACGGGGGGCTAGCCAAAAACATTCAGTACTTC. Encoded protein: CASSDGGLAKNIQYF.

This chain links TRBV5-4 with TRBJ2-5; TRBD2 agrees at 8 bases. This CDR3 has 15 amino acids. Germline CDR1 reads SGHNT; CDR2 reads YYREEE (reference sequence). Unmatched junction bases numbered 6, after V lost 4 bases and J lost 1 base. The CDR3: CASSGSSGAQETQYF. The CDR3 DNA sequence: TGTGCCAGCAGCGGGAGTAGCGGGGCCCAAGAGACCCAGTACTTC.

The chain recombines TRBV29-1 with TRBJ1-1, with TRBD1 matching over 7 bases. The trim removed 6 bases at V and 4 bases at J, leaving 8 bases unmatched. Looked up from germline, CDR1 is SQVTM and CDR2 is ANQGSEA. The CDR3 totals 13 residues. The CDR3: CSVGGQYSTEAFF. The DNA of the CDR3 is TGCAGCGTGGGGGGACAGTATAGCACTGAAGCTTTCTTT.

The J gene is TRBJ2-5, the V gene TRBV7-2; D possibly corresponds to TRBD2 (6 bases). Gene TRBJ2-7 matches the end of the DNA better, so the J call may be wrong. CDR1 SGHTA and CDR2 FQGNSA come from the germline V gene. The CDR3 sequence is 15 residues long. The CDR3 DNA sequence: TGTGCCAGCAGCTCCAGGACCGGGAGCTCCTACGAGCAGTACTTC. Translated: CASSSRTGSSYEQYF.

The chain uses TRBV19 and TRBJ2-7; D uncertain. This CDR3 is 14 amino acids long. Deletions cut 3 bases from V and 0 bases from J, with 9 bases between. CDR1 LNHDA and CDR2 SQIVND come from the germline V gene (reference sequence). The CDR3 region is CASSIAAASYEQYF. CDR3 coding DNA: TGTGCCAGTAGTATCGCGGCAGCCTCCTACGAGCAGTACTTC.